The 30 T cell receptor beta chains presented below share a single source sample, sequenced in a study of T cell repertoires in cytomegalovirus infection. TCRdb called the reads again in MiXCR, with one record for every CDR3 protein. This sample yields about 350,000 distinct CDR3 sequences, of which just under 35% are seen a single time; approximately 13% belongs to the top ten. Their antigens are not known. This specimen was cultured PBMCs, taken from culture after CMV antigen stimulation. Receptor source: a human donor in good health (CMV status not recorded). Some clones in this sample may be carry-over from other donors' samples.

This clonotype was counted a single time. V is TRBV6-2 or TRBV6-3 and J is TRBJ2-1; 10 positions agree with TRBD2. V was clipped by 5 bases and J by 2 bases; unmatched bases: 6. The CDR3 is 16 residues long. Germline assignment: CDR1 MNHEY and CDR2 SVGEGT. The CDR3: CASSHLAGAPYNEQFF. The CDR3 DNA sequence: TGTGCCAGCAGTCACCTAGCGGGAGCTCCCTACAATGAGCAGTTCTTC.

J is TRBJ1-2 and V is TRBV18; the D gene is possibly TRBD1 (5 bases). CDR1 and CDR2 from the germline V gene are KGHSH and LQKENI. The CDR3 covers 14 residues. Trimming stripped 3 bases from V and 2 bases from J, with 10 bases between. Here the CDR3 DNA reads TGTGCCAGCTCACCGAGGGAGGGGAACTATGGCTACACCTTC. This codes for CASSPREGNYGYTF.

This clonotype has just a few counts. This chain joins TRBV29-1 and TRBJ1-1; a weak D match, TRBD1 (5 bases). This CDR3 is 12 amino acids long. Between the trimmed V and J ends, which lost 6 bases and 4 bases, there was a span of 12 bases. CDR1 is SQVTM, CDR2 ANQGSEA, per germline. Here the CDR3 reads CSVSDGATEAFF. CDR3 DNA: TGCAGCGTGTCGGACGGGGCCACTGAAGCTTTCTTT.

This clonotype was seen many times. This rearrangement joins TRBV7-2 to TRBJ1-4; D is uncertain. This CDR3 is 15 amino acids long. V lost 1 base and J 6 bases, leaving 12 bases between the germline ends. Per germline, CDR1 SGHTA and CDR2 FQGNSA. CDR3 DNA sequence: TGTGCCAGCAGCTTAGTTGGCAGGCCGCATGAAAAACTGTTTTTT. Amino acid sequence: CASSLVGRPHEKLFF.

This CDR3 reads CASSNRQGATPNYGYTF. Written as DNA, the CDR3 is TGTGCCAGCAGTAACAGACAGGGGGCCACCCCTAACTATGGCTACACCTTC. The chain carries TRBV6-6 and TRBJ1-2; 10 bases are a match to TRBD1. There are 17 residues in the CDR3. With V trimmed by 5 bases and J by 0 bases, 9 bases remained unmatched. Looked up from germline, CDR1 is MNHNY and CDR2 is SVGAGI (reference sequence).

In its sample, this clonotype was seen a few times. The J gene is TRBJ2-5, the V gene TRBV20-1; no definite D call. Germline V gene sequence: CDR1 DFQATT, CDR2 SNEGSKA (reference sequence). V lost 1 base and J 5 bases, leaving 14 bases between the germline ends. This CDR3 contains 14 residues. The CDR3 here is CSARANLAGETQYF. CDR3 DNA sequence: TGCAGTGCTAGAGCCAACTTGGCAGGCGAGACCCAGTACTTC.

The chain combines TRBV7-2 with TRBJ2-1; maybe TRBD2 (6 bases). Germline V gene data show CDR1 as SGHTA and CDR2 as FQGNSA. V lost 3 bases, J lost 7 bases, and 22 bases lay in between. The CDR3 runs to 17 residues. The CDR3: CASSFGSPRAGGNEQFF. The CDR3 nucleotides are TGTGCCAGCAGCTTTGGGTCCCCCCGAGCGGGCGGGAATGAGCAGTTCTTC.

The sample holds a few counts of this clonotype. CDR3 protein: CASSFRQGNEKLFF. The CDR3 region has the DNA TGTGCCAGCAGCTTCCGACAGGGAAATGAAAAACTGTTTTTT. The rearrangement links TRBV7-2 to TRBJ1-4; TRBD1 matches at 7 bases. The CDR3 totals 14 residues. The germline CDR1 and CDR2 sequences are SGHTA and FQGNSA. V trimming: 3 bases; J trimming: 5 bases; junction bases outside the gene matches: 3.

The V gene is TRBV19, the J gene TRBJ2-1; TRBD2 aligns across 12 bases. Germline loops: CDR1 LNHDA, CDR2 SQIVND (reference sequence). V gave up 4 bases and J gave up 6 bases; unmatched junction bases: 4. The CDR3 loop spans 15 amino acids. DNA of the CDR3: TGTGCCAGTAGTACTCCTAGCGGGAGGGCCAATGAGCAGTTCTTC. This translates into CASSTPSGRANEQFF.

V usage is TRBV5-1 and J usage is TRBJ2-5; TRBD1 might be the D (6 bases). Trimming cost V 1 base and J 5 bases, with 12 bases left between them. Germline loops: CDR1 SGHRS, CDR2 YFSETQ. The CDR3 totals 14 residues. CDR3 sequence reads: CASSLTGSEETQYF. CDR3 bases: TGCGCCAGCAGCTTGACAGGGTCAGAGGAGACCCAGTACTTC.

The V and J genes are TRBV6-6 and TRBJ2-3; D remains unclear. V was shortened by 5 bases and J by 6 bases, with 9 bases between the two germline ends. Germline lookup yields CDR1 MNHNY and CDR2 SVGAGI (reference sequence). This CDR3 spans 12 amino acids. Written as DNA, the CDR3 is TGTGCCAGCAGTCCGATTGGGGATACGCAGTATTTT. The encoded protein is CASSPIGDTQYF.

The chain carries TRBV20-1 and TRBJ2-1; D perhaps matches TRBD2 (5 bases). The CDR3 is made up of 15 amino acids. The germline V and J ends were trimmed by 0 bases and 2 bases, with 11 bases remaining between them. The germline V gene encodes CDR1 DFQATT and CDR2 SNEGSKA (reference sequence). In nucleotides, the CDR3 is TGCAGTGCTAGAGATAGTACTAGTACCTACAATGAGCAGTTCTTC. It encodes CSARDSTSTYNEQFF.

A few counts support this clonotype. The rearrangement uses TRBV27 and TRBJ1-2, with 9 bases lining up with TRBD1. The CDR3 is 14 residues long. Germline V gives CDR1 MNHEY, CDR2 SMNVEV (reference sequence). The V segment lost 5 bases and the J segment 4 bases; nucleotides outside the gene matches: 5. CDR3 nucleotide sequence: TGTGCCAGCAGTACCAGACAGGGGGGCTATGGCTACACCTTC. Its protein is CASSTRQGGYGYTF.

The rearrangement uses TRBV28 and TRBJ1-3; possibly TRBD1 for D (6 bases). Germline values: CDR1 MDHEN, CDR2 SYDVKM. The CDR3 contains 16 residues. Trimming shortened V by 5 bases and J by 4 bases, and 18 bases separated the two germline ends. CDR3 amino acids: CASSPRGRGGGNTIYF. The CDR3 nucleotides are TGTGCCAGCAGTCCCCGTGGCAGGGGAGGAGGAAACACCATATATTTT.

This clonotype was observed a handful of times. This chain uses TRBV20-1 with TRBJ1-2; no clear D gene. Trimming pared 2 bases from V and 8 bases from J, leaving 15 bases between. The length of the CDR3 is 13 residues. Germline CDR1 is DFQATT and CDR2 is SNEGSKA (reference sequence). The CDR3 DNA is TGCAGTGCTAGACTGGAAGGCGGCGACGGCTACACCTTC. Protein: CSARLEGGDGYTF.

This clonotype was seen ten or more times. As DNA, the CDR3 is TGTGCCAGCAGCCTGGACAGGGGACCTGCAACTAATGAAAAACTGTTTTTT. It is translated as CASSLDRGPATNEKLFF. J is TRBJ1-4 and V is TRBV7-2, with 9 positions matching TRBD1. From germline, CDR1 is SGHTA and CDR2 FQGNSA. This CDR3 is built from 17 residues. Trimming at V came to 5 bases and at J to 0 bases, leaving 7 bases not matched to a gene.

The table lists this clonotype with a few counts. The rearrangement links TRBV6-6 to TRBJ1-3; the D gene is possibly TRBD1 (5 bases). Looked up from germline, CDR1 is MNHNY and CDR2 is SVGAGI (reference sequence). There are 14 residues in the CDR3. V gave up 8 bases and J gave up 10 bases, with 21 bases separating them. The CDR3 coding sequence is TGTGCCAGCGCATTAGGGGACCCTCTCTCGACCATATATTTT. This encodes CASALGDPLSTIYF.

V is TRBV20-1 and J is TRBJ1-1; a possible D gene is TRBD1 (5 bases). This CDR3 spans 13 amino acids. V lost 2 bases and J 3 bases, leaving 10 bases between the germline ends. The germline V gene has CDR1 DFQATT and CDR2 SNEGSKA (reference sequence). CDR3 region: CSARSGGDTEAFF. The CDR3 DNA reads TGCAGTGCTAGAAGCGGGGGAGACACTGAAGCTTTCTTT.

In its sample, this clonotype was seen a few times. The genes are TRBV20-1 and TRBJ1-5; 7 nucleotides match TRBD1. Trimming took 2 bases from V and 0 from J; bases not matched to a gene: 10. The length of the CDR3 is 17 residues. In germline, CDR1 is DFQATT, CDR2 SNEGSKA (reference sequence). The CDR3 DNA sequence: TGCAGTGCTAGATCTAGGAGGGGGCAGGATAGCAATCAGCCCCAGCATTTT. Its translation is CSARSRRGQDSNQPQHF.

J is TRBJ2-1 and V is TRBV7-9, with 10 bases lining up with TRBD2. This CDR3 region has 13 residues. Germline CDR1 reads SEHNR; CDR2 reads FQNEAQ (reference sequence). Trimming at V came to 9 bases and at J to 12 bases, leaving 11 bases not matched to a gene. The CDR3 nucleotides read TGTGCCAGTAATGCCGCTAGCGGGAGTACGCAGTTCTTC. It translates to CASNAASGSTQFF.

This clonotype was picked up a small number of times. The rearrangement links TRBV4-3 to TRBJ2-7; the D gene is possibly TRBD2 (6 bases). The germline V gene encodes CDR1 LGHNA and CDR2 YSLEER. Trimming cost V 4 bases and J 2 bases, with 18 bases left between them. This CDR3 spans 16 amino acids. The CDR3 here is CASSLSGGSIPYEQYF. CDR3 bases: TGCGCCAGCAGCCTCAGTGGAGGGAGTATCCCCTACGAGCAGTACTTC.

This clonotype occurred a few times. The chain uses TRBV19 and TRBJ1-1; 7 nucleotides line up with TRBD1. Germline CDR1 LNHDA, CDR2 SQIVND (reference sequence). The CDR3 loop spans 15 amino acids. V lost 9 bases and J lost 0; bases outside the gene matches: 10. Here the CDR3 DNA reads TGTGCCAGCACCCCCACCGGGACAGTGAACACTGAAGCTTTCTTT. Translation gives CASTPTGTVNTEAFF. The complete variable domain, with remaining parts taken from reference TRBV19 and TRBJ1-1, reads DGGITQSPKYLFRKEGQNVTLSCEQNLNHDAMYWYRQDPGQGLRLIYYSQIVNDFQKGDIAEGYSVSREKKESFPLTVTSAQKNPTAFYLCASTPTGTVNTEAFFGQGTRLTVV.

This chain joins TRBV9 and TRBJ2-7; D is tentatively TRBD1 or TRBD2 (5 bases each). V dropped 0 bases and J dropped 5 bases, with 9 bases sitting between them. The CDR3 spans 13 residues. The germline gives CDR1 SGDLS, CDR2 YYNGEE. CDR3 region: CASSVGGTHEQYF. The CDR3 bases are TGTGCCAGCAGCGTAGGTGGGACCCACGAGCAGTACTTC.

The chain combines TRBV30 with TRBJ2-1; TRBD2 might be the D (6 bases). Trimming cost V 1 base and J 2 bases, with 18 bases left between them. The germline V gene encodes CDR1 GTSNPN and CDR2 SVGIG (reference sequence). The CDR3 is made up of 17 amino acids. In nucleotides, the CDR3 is TGTGCCTGGAGTGCTCCTGGGACTGGCGGACCCTACAATGAGCAGTTCTTC. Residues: CAWSAPGTGGPYNEQFF.

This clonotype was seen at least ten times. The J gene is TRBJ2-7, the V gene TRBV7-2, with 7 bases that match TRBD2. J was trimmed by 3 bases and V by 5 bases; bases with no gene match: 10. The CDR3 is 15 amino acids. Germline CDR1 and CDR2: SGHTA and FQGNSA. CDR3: CASSRPGTMVYEQYF. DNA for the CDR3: TGTGCCAGCAGCCGCCCCGGGACTATGGTCTACGAGCAGTACTTC.

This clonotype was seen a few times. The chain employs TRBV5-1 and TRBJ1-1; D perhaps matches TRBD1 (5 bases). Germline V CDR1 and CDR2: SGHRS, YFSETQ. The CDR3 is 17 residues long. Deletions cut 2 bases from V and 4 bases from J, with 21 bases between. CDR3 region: CASSFITGLFGSTEAFF. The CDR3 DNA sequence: TGCGCCAGCAGCTTCATAACAGGTCTCTTTGGTAGCACTGAAGCTTTCTTT.

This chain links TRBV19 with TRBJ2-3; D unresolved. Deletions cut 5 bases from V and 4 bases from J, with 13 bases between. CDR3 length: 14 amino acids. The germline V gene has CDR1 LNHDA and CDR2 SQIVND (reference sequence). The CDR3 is CASSRGRWADTQYF. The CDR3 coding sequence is TGTGCCAGTAGTCGAGGACGGTGGGCAGATACGCAGTATTTT.

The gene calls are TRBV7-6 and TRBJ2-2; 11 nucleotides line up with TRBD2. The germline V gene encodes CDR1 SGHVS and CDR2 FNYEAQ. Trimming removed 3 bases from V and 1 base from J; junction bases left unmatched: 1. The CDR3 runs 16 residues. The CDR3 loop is CASSFGTSGNTGELFF. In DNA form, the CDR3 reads TGTGCCAGCAGCTTCGGGACTAGCGGGAACACCGGGGAGCTGTTTTTT.

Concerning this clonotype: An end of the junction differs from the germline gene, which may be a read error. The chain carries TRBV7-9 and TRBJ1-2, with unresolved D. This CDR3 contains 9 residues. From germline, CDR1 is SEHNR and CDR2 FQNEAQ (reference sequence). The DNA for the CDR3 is TGTGCCAGCAGCTTAGAGGGCAAGTTC. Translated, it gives CASSLEGKF.

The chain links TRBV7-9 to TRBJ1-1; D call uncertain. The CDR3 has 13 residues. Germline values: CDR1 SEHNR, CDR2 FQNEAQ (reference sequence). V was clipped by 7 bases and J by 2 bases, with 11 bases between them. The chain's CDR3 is CASTPRVNTEAFF. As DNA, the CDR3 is TGTGCCAGCACCCCCCGGGTAAACACTGAAGCTTTCTTT.